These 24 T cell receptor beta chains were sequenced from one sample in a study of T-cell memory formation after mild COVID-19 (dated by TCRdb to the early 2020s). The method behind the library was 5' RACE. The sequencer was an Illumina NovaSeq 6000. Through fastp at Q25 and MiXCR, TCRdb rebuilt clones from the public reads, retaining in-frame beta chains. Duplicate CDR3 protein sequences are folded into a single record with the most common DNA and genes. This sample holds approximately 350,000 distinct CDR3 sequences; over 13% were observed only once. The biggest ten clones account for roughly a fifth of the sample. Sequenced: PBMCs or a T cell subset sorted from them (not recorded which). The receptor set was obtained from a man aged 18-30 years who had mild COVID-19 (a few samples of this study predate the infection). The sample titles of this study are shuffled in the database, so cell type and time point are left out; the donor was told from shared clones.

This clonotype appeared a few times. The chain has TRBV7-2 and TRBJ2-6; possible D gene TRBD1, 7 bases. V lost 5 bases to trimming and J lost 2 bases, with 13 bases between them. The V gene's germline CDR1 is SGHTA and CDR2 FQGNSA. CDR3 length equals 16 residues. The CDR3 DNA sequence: TGTGCCAGCAGCCCTCAGGGGGGAGCTGGGGCCAACGTCCTGACTTTC. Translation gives CASSPQGGAGANVLTF.

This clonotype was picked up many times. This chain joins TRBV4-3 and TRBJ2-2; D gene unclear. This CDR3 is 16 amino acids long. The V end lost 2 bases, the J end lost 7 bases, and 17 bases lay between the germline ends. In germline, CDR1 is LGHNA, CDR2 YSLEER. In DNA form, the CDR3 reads TGCGCCAGCAGCCAATTGGTGGGGTCGTGGTACGGGGAGCTGTTTTTT. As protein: CASSQLVGSWYGELFF.

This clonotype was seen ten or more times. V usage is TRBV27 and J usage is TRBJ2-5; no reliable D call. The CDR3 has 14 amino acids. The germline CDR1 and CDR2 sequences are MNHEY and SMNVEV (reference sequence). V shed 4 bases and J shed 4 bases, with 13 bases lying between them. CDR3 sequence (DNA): TGTGCCAGCAGTTCCCCGGCGAGCCTAGAGACCCAGTACTTC. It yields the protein CASSSPASLETQYF.

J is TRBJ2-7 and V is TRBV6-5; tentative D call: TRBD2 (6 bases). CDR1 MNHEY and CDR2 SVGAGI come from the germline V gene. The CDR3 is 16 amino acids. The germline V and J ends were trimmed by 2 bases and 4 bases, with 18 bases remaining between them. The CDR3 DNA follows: TGTGCCAGCAGTTACCTAGATGAGGCAGGAGGGTACGAGCAGTACTTC. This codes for CASSYLDEAGGYEQYF.

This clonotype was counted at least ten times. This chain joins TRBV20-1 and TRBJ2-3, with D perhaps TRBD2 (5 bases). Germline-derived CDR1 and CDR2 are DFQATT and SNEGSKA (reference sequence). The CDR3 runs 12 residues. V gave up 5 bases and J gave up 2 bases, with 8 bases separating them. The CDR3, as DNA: TGCAGTGCTCGGGGTTTCACAGATACGCAGTATTTT. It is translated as CSARGFTDTQYF.

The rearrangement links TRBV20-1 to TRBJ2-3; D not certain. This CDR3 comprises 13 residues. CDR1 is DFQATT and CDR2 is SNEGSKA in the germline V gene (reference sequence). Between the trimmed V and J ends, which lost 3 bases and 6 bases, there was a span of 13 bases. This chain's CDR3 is CSASGVRLDTQYF. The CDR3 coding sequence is TGCAGTGCTAGCGGCGTCCGGCTGGATACGCAGTATTTT.

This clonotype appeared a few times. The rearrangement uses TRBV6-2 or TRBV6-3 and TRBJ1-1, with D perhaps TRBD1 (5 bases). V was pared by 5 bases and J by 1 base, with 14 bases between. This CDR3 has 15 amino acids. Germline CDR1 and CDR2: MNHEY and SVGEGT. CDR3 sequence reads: CASSPPGRANTEAFF. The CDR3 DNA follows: TGTGCCAGCAGTCCTCCAGGGCGGGCGAACACTGAAGCTTTCTTT.

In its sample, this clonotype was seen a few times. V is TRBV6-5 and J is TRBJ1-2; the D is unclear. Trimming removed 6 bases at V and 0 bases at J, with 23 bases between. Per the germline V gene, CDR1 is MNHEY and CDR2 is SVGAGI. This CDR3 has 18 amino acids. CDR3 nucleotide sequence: TGTGCCAGCAGCTATGCGGCCCCGATCACCGTCTCTAACTATGGCTACACCTTC. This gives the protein CASSYAAPITVSNYGYTF.

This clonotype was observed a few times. The chain's CDR3 is CASRRGGLNTGELFF. The CDR3 coding sequence is TGTGCCAGCAGAAGAGGCGGGCTGAACACCGGGGAGCTGTTTTTT. This chain links TRBV4-2 with TRBJ2-2; D might be TRBD2 (5 bases). From germline, CDR1 is LGHNA and CDR2 YNFKEQ. The CDR3 consists of 15 residues. V was shortened by 6 bases and J by 1 base, with 12 bases between the two germline ends.

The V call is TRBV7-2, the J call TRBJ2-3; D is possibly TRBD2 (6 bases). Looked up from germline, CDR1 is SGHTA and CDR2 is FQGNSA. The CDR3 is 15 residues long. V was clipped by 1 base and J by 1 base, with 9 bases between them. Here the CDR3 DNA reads TGTGCCAGCAGCTTAGGGTCGGGGGGCACAGATACGCAGTATTTT. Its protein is CASSLGSGGTDTQYF.

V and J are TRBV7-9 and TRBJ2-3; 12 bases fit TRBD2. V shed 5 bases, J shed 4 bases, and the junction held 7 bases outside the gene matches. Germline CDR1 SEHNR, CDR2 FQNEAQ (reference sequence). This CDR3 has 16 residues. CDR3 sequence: CASSPEGLAGSDTQYF. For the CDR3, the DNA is TGTGCCAGCAGCCCGGAAGGACTAGCGGGATCAGATACGCAGTATTTT.

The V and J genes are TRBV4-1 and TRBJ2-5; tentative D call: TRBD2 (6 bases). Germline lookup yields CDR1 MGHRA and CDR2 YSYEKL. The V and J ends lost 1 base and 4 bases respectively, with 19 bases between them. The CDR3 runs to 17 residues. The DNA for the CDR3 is TGCGCCAGCAGCCAAGGGCAGTTAGCGGACGGCGGAGAGACCCAGTACTTC. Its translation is CASSQGQLADGGETQYF.

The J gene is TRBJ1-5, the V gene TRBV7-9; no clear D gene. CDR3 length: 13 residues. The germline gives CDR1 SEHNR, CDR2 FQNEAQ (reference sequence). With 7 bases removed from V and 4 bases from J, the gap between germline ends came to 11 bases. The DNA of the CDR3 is TGTGCCAGCAATGGTGCGGAAAATCAGCCCCAGCATTTT. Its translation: CASNGAENQPQHF. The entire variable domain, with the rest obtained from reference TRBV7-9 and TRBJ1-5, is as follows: DTGVSQNPRHKITKRGQNVTFRCDPISEHNRLYWYRQTLGQGPEFLTYFQNEAQLEKSRLLSDRFSAERPKGSFSTLEIQRTEQGDSAMYLCASNGAENQPQHFGDGTRLSIL.

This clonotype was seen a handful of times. This chain's CDR3 is CASSLLTSGGVSGETQYF. The CDR3 DNA is TGTGCCAGCAGCCTCTTGACTAGCGGGGGAGTTTCGGGAGAGACCCAGTACTTC. The chain combines TRBV27 with TRBJ2-5, with TRBD2 matching 12 bases. The ends lost 6 bases at V and 4 bases at J; junction bases unmatched: 15. The CDR3 spans 18 residues. Germline values: CDR1 MNHEY, CDR2 SMNVEV (reference sequence).

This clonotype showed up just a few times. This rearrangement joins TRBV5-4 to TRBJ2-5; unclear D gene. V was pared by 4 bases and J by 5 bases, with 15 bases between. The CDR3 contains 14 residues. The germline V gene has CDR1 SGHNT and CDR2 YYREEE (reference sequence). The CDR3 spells CASSPDTLGETQYF. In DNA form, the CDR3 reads TGTGCCAGCAGCCCCGATACGCTCGGGGAGACCCAGTACTTC.

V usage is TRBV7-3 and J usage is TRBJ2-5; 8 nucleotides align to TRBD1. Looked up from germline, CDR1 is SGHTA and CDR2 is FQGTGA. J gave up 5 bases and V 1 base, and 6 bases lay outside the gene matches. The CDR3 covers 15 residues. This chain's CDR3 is CASSLRGTGFETQYF. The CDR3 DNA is TGTGCCAGCAGCTTAAGGGGGACAGGCTTTGAGACCCAGTACTTC.

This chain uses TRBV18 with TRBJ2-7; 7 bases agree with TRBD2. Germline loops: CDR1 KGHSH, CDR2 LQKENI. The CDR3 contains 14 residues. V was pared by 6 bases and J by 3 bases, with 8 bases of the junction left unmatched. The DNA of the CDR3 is TGTGCCAGCTCGCACACAACTAGCGACTACGAGCAGTACGTC. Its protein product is CASSHTTSDYEQYV.

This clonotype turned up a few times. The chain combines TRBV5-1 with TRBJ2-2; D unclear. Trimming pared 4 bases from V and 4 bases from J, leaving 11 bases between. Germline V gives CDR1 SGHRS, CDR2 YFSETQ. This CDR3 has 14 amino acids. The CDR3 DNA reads TGCGCCAGCAGCCCAGACACTCTCACCGGGGAGCTGTTTTTT. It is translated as CASSPDTLTGELFF.

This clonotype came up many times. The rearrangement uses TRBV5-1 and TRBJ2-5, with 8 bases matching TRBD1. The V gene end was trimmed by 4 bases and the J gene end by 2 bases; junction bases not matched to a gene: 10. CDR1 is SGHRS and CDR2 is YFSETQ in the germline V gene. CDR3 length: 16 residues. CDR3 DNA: TGCGCCAGCAGCACTACCCGGACAGGGACACAAGAGACCCAGTACTTC. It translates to CASSTTRTGTQETQYF.

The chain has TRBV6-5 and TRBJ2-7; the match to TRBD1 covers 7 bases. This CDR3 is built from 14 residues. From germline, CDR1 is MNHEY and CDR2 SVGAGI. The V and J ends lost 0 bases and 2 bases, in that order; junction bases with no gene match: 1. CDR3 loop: CASSYSTGPYEQYF. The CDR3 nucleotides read TGTGCCAGCAGTTACTCGACAGGGCCCTACGAGCAGTACTTC.

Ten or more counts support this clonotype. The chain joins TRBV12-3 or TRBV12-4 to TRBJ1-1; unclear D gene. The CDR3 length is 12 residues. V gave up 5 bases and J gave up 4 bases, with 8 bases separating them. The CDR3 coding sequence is TGTGCCAGCAGTCCCTTGGGCACTGAAGCTTTCTTT. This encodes CASSPLGTEAFF.

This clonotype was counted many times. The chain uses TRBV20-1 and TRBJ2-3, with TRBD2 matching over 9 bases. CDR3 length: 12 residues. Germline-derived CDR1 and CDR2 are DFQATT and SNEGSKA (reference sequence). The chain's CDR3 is CSLAGSTDTQYF. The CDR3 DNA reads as TGCAGCCTAGCGGGGTCCACAGATACGCAGTATTTT.

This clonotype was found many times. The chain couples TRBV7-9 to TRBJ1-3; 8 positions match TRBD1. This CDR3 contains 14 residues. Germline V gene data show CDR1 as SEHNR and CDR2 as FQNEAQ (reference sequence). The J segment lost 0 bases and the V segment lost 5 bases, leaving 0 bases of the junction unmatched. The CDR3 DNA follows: TGTGCCAGCAGCACAGGGGGCTCTGGAAACACCATATATTTT. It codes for CASSTGGSGNTIYF.

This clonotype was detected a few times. CDR3 amino acids: CASSWLERGMETQYF. CDR3 bases: TGTGCCAGCAGTTGGCTAGAGCGGGGGATGGAGACCCAGTACTTC. This chain connects TRBV6-5 to TRBJ2-5; 8 nucleotides agree with TRBD2. The CDR3 runs to 15 residues. From germline, CDR1 is MNHEY and CDR2 SVGAGI. Trimming removed 4 bases from V and 5 bases from J; junction bases left unmatched: 9.